The rows below give T cell receptor beta chains drawn from one sample of a study of graft-versus-host responses after intestinal transplantation. Their recognized antigens are unknown. Clones were sequenced by immunoSEQ multiplex PCR, and TCRdb holds only the in-frame ones, with some missing. This sample yields about 93,000 clones, of which about 93% are seen a single time; around 0.49% belongs to the top ten. The starting material was unstimulated CD8+ T cells sorted from spleen or lymph node cells, obtained before intestinal transplant. The receptors shown here come from a human donor who received an intestinal transplant. The CDR3 runs from the conserved cysteine through the conserved F or W. D genes are given only for firm matches. The size of a clone is reported for some rows only, either as once, few or many, or as a class for expanded clones.

>TRBJ1-1|.|.|TRBV28
TGTGCCAGCAGTTTATCACTAAGAGGGGACTCTGAAGCTTTCTTT
CASSLSLRGDSEAFF
>TRBJ1-5|TRBD1|.|TRBV6-1
TGTGCCAGCAAGGGGGCATATAGCAATCAGCCCCAGCATTTT
CASKGAYSNQPQHF
>TRBJ2-7|TRBD1|.|TRBV14
TGTGCCAGGTCGTTGACAGGGTCCTCCTACGAGCAGTACTTC
CARSLTGSSYEQYF
>TRBJ1-2|.|.|TRBV19
TGTGCCAGTAGTATTGGTTCGGATGGCTACACCTTC
CASSIGSDGYTF
>TRBJ1-1|.|.|TRBV7-9
TGTGCCAGCAGCTTGGACAGAGACGAAGCTTTCTTT
CASSLDRDEAFF
>TRBJ2-7|TRBD1|once|TRBV6-1
TGTGCCAGCACTCCCGGGACAGGAGGTTACGAGCAGTACTTC
CASTPGTGGYEQYF
>TRBJ2-7|.|.|TRBV19
TGTGCCAGTAGTTTGCAGGGGTCCTACGAGCAGTACTTC
CASSLQGSYEQYF
>TRBJ2-1|TRBD2|.|TRBV6-5
TGTGCCAGCAGTTACAGCGGGAGGAACAATGAGCAGTTCTTC
CASSYSGRNNEQFF
>TRBJ2-7|.|.|TRBV30
TGTGCCTGGAGGGAGGGACTTTACGAGCAGTACTTC
CAWREGLYEQYF
>TRBJ2-1|.|once|TRBV27
TGTGCCAGCATGGGGCCTCTACTACATGAGCAGTTCTTC
CASMGPLLHEQFF
>TRBJ1-1|.|.|TRBV13
TGTGCCAGCAGCTCCCCAGCGGGGAACACTGAAGCTTTCTTT
CASSSPAGNTEAFF
>TRBJ2-2|TRBD2|.|TRBV18
TGTGCCAGCTCACCATCCGGGACTAGAAGTGGGGAGCTGTTTTTT
CASSPSGTRSGELFF
>TRBJ1-1|.|once|TRBV21-1
TGTGCTGGGGGCGGGAACACTGAAGCTTTCTTT
CAGGGNTEAFF
>TRBJ2-1|TRBD2|.|TRBV7-9
TGTGCCAGCAGCTTTGGCGGGGGGACCTACAATGAGCAGTTCTTC
CASSFGGGTYNEQFF
>TRBJ2-3|TRBD1|.|TRBV29-1
TGCAGCGTTCCTACAACAGGGGCGGATACGCAGTATTTT
CSVPTTGADTQYF
>TRBJ1-2|TRBD1|.|TRBV2
TGTGCCAGCAGGGGACAGGGGGACCACTATGGCTACACCTTC
CASRGQGDHYGYTF
>TRBJ2-7|TRBD2|.|TRBV5-5
TGTGCCAGCAGCGTGACTAGCGGTAGCTACGAGCAGTACTTC
CASSVTSGSYEQYF
>TRBJ1-2|.|.|TRBV28
TGTGCCAGCAGTTTATCTTCCGGGGACGGGGGGAACTATGGCTACACCTTC
CASSLSSGDGGNYGYTF
>TRBJ2-5|.|.|TRBV10-2
TGCGCCAGCAGTGAAGGTCAGGTTGGATGGGAGACCCAGTACTTC
CASSEGQVGWETQYF
>TRBJ2-7|TRBD1|.|TRBV5-1
TGCGCCAGCAGCTTTACCACACAGGGGGGAACCTACGAGCAGTACTTC
CASSFTTQGGTYEQYF
>TRBJ1-5|TRBD1|.|TRBV2
TGTGCCAGCAGTGACGCCGGGACAGCTTATAGCAATCAGCCCCAGCATTTT
CASSDAGTAYSNQPQHF
>TRBJ2-5|TRBD2|.|TRBV4-1
TGCGCCAGCAGCCAAGCCGGAACAATAGCGGGAGGGGGGGAGACCCAGTACTTC
CASSQAGTIAGGGETQYF
>TRBJ1-6|TRBD1|once|TRBV30
TGTGCCTGGCTCGGGACAGGTGAAAATTCACCCCTCCACTTT
CAWLGTGENSPLHF
>TRBJ2-1|.|.|TRBV10-3
TGTGCCATCAGGTCGGAGGGGCACGATGAGCAGTTCTTC
CAIRSEGHDEQFF
>TRBJ2-7|.|once|TRBV4-1
TGCGCCAGCAGCCAAGATTTCGCGGGAACCTACGAGCAGTACTTC
CASSQDFAGTYEQYF
>TRBJ1-5|.|.|TRBV19
TGTGCCAGTAGTCAGGATAGCAATCAGCCCCAGCATTTT
CASSQDSNQPQHF
>TRBJ1-2|TRBD1|.|TRBV7-7
TGTGCCAGCAGCCCCGAGGACAGGGTTGACTATGGCTACACCTTC
CASSPEDRVDYGYTF
>TRBJ2-7|.|.|TRBV5-1
TGCGCCAGCAGCTTGGGATACAGGGAGCCCCACGAGCAGTACTTC
CASSLGYREPHEQYF
>TRBJ2-1|TRBD2|.|TRBV27
TGTGCCAGCAGCCTAGGGGGTGCGGGGGGGGATTACAATGAGCAGTTCTTC
CASSLGGAGGDYNEQFF
>TRBJ2-7|.|.|TRBV5-4
TGTGCCAGCAGCGACGACAGTTACGAGCAGTACTTC
CASSDDSYEQYF
>TRBJ2-1|TRBD2|.|TRBV2
TGTGCCAGCAGTGACCCTAGCGGGAGGGATGAGCAGTTCTTC
CASSDPSGRDEQFF
>TRBJ1-2|TRBD1|.|TRBV5-5
TGTGCCAGCAGCTTACGGACAGGGGGCGGAGGCTACACCTTC
CASSLRTGGGGYTF
>TRBJ2-5|.|.|TRBV7-3
TGTGCCAGCAGCTCCCTACTAGCAACTGAGCAGTACTTC
CASSSLLATEQYF
>TRBJ2-1|.|.|TRBV13
TGTGCCAGCAGCCCAACCGGACTAAGCTCCTACAATGAGCAGTTCTTC
CASSPTGLSSYNEQFF
>TRBJ2-1|.|once|TRBV7-6
TGTGCCAGCAGCTTGACGGGGAGTGAGCAGTTCTTC
CASSLTGSEQFF
>TRBJ2-2|.|.|TRBV9
TGTGCCAGCAGCCCACGTACGGGACAGAACACCGGGGAGCTGTTTTTT
CASSPRTGQNTGELFF
>TRBJ2-1|.|.|TRBV6-5
TGTGCCAGCAGTTACTTACAGAGTATCTACAATGAGCAGTTCTTC
CASSYLQSIYNEQFF
>TRBJ1-5|.|.|TRBV21-1
TGTGCCAGCACAGCCTTGACAGGGGATCAGCCCCAGCATTTT
CASTALTGDQPQHF
>TRBJ2-3|.|.|TRBV6-5
TGTGCCAGCACTAGCCCCACAGATACGCAGTATTTT
CASTSPTDTQYF
>TRBJ2-1|.|.|TRBV4-3
TGCGCCAGCAGCCAAGATAGGCGGGAAGGTCCCTCGGGGAATGAGCAGTTCTTC
CASSQDRREGPSGNEQFF
>TRBJ2-1|TRBD2|once|TRBV29-1
TGCAGCGGAACAGACGGACTAGCTGGTGAGCAGTTCTTC
CSGTDGLAGEQFF
>TRBJ2-7|.|.|TRBV4-3
TGCGCCAGCAGCCCCCGAAGGGGGTACGAGCAGTACTTC
CASSPRRGYEQYF
>TRBJ1-5|.|.|TRBV6-5
TGTGCCAGCAGATCCAGGGGCAGCAATCAGCCCCAGCATTTT
CASRSRGSNQPQHF
>TRBJ2-4|TRBD1|.|TRBV7-2
TGTGCCAGCAGCTTAGTGGGACAGCTGTCGGACATTCAGTACTTC
CASSLVGQLSDIQYF
>TRBJ2-7|TRBD2|.|TRBV5-8
TGTGCCAGCAGCGCCGCCCCAGCGGGAGTCTACGAGCAGTACTTC
CASSAAPAGVYEQYF
>TRBJ2-2|.|.|TRBV4-1
TGCGCCAGCAGCCAAGCCCTGAACACCGGGGAGCTGTTTTTT
CASSQALNTGELFF
>TRBJ2-2|.|.|TRBV19
TGTGCCAGTAGTATAGACGGGACGGACTACGGGGAGCTGTTTTTT
CASSIDGTDYGELFF
>TRBJ2-5|TRBD2|once|TRBV19
TGTGCCAGTAGTATAATGGCGGGAGCGATTGCGGAGACCCAGTACTTC
CASSIMAGAIAETQYF
>TRBJ1-2|TRBD1|.|TRBV4-2
TGTGCCAGCAGCCAAGAGACAGGGCGGGTCGGGTATGGCTACACCTTC
CASSQETGRVGYGYTF
>TRBJ2-7|.|.|TRBV6-6
TGTGCCAGCTGGGGTAGCGAGGAGCAGTACTTC
CASWGSEEQYF
>TRBJ1-6|.|.|TRBV6-5
TGTGCCAGCAGTCTCCCCGGCCCCAGGGATTCACCCCTCCACTTT
CASSLPGPRDSPLHF
>TRBJ2-2|.|.|TRBV13
TGTGCCAGCAGCTCGGGATGCACCGGGGAGCTGTTTTTT
CASSSGCTGELFF
>TRBJ2-7|.|.|TRBV7-2
TGTGCCAGCAGCTTATCCACCTACGAGCAGTACTTC
CASSLSTYEQYF